This T cell receptor beta chain was sequenced during a study of relationships among human T cell subsets. Semiquantitative ARM-PCR amplified T cell receptor alpha and beta CDR3 regions from mRNA. In ARM-PCR, communal superprimers followed tagged nested gene-specific primers for exponential amplification. TCRdb ran MiXCR on the multiplex PCR reads and lists one entry per CDR3 protein. This sample yields over 7,000 distinct CDR3 sequences, of which 70% are seen a single time; 52% belongs to the top ten. Anti-CD45RA microbeads isolated naive and transitional T cells from pooled CD4+ and CD8+ cells. This TCR was recovered from a man between 40 and 49 years old in good health. The sequenced sample was naive and transitional (CD45RA+) T cells sorted from blood.

CDR3 coding DNA: TGTGCCAGCAGCCAAGAGGAACGGACAGGGCACTCAGATACGCAGTATTTT. This encodes CASSQEERTGHSDTQYF. V usage is TRBV14 and J usage is TRBJ2-3; TRBD1 agrees at 8 bases. After removal of 0 bases from V and 4 bases from J, the junction contained 9 bases not matched to a gene. The germline V gene has CDR1 SGHDN and CDR2 FVKESK. The CDR3 is 17 amino acids. The full variable domain, its missing parts supplied by reference TRBV14 and TRBJ2-3, is EAGVTQFPSHSVIEKGQTVTLRCDPISGHDNLYWYRRVMGKEIKFLLHFVKESKQDESGMPNNRFLAERTGGTYSTLKVQPAELEDSGVYFCASSQEERTGHSDTQYFGPGTRLTVL.